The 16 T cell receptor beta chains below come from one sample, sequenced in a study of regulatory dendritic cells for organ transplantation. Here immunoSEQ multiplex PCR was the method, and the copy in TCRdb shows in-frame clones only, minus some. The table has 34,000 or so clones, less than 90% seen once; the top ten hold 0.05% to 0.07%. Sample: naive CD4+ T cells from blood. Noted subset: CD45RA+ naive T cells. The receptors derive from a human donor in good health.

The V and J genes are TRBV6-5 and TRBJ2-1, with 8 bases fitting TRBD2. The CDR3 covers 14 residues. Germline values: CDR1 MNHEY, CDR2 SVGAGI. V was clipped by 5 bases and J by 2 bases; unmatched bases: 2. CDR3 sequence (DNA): TGTGCCAGCAGTCCGGGACTAGCCTACAATGAGCAGTTCTTC. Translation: CASSPGLAYNEQFF.

The CDR3 DNA follows: TGTGCCAGCAGCGTAGGACAGGGGGACTACGAGCAGTACTTC. It codes for CASSVGQGDYEQYF. The chain uses TRBV9 and TRBJ2-7; 9 bases fit TRBD1. The CDR3 extends over 14 amino acids. Germline V lookup: CDR1 SGDLS, CDR2 YYNGEE. Trimming removed 0 bases from V and 3 bases from J; junction bases left unmatched: 1.

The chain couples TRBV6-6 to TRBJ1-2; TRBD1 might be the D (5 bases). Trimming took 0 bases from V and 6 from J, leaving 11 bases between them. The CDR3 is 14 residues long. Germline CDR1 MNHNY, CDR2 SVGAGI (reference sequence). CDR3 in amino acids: CASSYSSGGDGYTF. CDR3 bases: TGTGCCAGCAGTTACTCGTCGGGGGGGGATGGCTACACCTTC.

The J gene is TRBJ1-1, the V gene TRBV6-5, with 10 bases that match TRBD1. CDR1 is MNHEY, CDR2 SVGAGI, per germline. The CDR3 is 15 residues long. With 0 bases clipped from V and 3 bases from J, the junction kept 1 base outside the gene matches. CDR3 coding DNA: TGTGCCAGCAGTTACTCCGGGACAGGGGACACTGAAGCTTTCTTT. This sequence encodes CASSYSGTGDTEAFF.

The CDR3 DNA follows: TGTGCCAGCAGCCTGGGGACTAGCGGGGCGTCCTACGAGCAGTACTTC. Its protein product is CASSLGTSGASYEQYF. This chain links TRBV5-4 with TRBJ2-7; 13 bases are shared with TRBD2. This CDR3 is built from 16 residues. CDR1 SGHNT and CDR2 YYREEE come from the germline V gene (reference sequence). With V trimmed by 4 bases and J by 1 base, 5 bases remained unmatched.

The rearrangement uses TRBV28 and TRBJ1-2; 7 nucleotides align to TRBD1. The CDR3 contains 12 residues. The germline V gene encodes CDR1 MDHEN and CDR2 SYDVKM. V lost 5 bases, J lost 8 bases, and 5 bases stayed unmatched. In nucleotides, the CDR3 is TGTGCCAGCAGTCGGAGGGGGCAGGGCTACACCTTC. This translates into CASSRRGQGYTF.

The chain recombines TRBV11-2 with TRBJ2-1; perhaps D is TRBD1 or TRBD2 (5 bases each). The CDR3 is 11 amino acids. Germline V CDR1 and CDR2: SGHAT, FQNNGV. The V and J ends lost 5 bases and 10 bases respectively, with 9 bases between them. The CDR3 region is CASSVRDEQFF. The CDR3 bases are TGTGCCAGCAGCGTCCGGGACGAGCAGTTCTTC. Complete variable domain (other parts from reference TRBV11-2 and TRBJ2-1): EAGVAQSPRYKIIEKRQSVAFWCNPISGHATLYWYQQILGQGPKLLIQFQNNGVVDDSQLPKDRFSAERLKGVDSTLKIQPAKLEDSAVYLCASSVRDEQFFGPGTRLTVL.

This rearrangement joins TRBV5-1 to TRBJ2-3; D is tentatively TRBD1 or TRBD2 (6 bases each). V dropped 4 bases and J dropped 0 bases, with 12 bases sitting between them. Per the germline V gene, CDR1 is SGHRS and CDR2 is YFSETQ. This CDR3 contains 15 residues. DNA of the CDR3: TGCGCCAGCAGCCGGCAGGGGACTAGCACAGATACGCAGTATTTT. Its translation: CASSRQGTSTDTQYF.

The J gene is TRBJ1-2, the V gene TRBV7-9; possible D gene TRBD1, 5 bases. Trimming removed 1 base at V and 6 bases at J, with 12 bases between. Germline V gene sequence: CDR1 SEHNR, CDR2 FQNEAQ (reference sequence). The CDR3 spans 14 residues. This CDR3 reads CASSLVGTRDGYTF. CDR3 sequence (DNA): TGTGCCAGCAGCTTAGTCGGCACCAGGGATGGCTACACCTTC.

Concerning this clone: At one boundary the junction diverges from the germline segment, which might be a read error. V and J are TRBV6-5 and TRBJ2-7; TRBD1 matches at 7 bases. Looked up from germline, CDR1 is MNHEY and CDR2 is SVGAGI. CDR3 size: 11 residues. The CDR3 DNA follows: TGTGCCAGCAGTGACCGACAGGGACAAAACTTC. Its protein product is CASSDRQGQNF.

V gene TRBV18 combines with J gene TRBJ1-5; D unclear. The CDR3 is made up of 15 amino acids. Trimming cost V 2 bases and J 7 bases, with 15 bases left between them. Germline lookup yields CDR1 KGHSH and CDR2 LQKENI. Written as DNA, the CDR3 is TGTGCCAGCTCACCAAACCCCCAGGTGGGACAGCCCCAGCATTTT. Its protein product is CASSPNPQVGQPQHF. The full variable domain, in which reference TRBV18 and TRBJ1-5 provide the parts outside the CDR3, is NAGVMQNPRHLVRRRGQEARLRCSPMKGHSHVYWYRQLPEEGLKFMVYLQKENIIDESGMPKERFSAEFPKEGPSILRIQQVVRGDSAAYFCASSPNPQVGQPQHFGDGTRLSIL.

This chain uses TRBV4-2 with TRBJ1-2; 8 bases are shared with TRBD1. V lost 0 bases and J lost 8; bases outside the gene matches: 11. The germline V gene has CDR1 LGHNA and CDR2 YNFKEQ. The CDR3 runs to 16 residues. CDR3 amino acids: CASSQDVAGGAGGYTF. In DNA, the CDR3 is TGTGCCAGCAGCCAAGATGTCGCAGGGGGCGCGGGGGGCTACACCTTC.

This CDR3 reads CSAREGGGYTF. The CDR3 bases are TGCAGTGCTAGAGAGGGCGGCGGCTACACCTTC. The chain is built from TRBV20-1 and TRBJ1-2; D unclear. Germline assignment: CDR1 DFQATT and CDR2 SNEGSKA (reference sequence). This CDR3 spans 11 amino acids. Trimming pared 0 bases from V and 8 bases from J, leaving 7 bases between.

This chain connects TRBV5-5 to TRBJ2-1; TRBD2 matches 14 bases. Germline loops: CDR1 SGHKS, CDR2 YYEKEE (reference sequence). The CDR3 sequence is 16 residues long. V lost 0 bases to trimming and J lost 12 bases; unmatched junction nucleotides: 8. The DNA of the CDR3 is TGTGCCAGCAGCTTGGGACTAGCGGGAGGGCCGATTGGGCAGTTCTTC. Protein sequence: CASSLGLAGGPIGQFF. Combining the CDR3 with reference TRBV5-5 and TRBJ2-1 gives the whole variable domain DAGVTQSPTHLIKTRGQQVTLRCSPISGHKSVSWYQQVLGQGPQFIFQYYEKEERGRGNFPDRFSARQFPNYSSELNVNALLLGDSALYLCASSLGLAGGPIGQFFGPGTRLTVL.

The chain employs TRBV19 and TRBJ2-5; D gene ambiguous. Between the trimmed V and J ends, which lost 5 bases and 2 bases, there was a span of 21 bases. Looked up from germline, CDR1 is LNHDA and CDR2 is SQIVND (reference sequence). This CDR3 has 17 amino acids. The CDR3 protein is CASSSIPDVMRQETQYF. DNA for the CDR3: TGTGCCAGTAGTTCTATCCCGGACGTAATGCGGCAAGAGACCCAGTACTTC.

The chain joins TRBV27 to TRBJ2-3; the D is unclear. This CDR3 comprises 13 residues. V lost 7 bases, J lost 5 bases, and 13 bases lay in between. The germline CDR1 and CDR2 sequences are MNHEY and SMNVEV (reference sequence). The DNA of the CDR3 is TGTGCCAGCACCCGGAGCCTTATAGATACGCAGTATTTT. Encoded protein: CASTRSLIDTQYF.